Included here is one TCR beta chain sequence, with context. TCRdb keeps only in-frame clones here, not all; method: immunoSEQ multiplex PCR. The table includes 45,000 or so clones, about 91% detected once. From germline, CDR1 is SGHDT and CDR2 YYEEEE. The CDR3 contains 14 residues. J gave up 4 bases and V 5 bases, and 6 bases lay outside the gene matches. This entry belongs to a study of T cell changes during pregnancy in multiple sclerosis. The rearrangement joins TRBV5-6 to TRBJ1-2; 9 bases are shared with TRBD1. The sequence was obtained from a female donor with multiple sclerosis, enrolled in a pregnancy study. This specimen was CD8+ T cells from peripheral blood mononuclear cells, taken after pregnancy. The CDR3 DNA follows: TGTGCCAGCAGTTCGGGACAGGGACTCTATGGCTACACCTTC. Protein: CASSSGQGLYGYTF.